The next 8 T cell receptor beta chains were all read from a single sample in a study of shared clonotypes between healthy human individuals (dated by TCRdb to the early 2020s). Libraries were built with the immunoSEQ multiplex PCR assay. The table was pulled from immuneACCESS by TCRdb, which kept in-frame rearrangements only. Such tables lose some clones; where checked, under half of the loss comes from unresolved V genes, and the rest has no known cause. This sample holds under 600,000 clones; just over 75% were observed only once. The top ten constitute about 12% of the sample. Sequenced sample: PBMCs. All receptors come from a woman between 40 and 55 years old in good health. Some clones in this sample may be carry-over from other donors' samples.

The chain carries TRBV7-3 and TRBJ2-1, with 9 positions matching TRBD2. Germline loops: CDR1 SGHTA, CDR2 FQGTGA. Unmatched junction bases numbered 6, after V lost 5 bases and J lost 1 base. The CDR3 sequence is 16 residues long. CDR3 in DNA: TGTGCCAGCAGCCTGACTAGCGGATTGTCCTACAATGAGCAGTTCTTC. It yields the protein CASSLTSGLSYNEQFF.

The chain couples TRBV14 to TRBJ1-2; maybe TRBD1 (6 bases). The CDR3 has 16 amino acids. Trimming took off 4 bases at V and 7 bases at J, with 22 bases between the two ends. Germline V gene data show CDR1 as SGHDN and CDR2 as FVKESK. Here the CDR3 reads CASSRLSMGGGGGYTF. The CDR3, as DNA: TGTGCCAGCAGCCGCTTAAGTATGGGGGGCGGTGGTGGCTACACCTTC.

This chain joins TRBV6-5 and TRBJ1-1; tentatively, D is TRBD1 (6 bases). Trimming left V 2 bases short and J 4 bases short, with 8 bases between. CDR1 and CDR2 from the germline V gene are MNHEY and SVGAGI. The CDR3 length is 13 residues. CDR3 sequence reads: CASSYQGTTEAFF. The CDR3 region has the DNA TGTGCCAGCAGTTACCAGGGGACCACTGAAGCTTTCTTT.

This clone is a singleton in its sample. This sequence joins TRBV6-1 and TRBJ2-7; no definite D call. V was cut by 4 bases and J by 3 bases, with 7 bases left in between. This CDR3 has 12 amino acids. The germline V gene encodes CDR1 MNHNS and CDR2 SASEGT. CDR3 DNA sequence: TGTGCCAGCAGTGTTTACAACTACGAGCAGTACTTC. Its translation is CASSVYNYEQYF.

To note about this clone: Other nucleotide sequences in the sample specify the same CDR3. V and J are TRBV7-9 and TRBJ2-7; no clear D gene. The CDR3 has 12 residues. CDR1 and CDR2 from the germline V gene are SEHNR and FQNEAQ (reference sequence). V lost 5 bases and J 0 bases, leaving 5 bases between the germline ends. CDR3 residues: CASSLGSYEQYF. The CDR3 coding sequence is TGTGCCAGCAGCCTCGGCTCCTACGAGCAGTACTTC.

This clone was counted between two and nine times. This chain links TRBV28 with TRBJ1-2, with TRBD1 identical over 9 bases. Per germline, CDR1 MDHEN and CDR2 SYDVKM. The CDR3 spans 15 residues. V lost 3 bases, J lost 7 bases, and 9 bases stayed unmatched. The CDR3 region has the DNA TGTGCCAGCAGTTTGGGATCACAGGGGGCGACTGGCTACACCTTC. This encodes CASSLGSQGATGYTF.

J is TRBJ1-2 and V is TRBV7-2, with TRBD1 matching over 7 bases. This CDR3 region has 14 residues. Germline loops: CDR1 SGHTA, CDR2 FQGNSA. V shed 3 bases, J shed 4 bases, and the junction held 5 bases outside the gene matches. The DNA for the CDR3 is TGTGCCAGCAGCTTGAACCAGGGGGGCTATGGCTACACCTTC. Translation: CASSLNQGGYGYTF.

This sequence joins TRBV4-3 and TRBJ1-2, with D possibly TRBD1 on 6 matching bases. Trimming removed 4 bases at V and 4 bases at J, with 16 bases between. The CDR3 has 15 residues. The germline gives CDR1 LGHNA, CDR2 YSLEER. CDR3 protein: CASSPRLADSYGYTF. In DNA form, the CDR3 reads TGCGCCAGCAGCCCAAGATTAGCGGACAGCTATGGCTACACCTTC.